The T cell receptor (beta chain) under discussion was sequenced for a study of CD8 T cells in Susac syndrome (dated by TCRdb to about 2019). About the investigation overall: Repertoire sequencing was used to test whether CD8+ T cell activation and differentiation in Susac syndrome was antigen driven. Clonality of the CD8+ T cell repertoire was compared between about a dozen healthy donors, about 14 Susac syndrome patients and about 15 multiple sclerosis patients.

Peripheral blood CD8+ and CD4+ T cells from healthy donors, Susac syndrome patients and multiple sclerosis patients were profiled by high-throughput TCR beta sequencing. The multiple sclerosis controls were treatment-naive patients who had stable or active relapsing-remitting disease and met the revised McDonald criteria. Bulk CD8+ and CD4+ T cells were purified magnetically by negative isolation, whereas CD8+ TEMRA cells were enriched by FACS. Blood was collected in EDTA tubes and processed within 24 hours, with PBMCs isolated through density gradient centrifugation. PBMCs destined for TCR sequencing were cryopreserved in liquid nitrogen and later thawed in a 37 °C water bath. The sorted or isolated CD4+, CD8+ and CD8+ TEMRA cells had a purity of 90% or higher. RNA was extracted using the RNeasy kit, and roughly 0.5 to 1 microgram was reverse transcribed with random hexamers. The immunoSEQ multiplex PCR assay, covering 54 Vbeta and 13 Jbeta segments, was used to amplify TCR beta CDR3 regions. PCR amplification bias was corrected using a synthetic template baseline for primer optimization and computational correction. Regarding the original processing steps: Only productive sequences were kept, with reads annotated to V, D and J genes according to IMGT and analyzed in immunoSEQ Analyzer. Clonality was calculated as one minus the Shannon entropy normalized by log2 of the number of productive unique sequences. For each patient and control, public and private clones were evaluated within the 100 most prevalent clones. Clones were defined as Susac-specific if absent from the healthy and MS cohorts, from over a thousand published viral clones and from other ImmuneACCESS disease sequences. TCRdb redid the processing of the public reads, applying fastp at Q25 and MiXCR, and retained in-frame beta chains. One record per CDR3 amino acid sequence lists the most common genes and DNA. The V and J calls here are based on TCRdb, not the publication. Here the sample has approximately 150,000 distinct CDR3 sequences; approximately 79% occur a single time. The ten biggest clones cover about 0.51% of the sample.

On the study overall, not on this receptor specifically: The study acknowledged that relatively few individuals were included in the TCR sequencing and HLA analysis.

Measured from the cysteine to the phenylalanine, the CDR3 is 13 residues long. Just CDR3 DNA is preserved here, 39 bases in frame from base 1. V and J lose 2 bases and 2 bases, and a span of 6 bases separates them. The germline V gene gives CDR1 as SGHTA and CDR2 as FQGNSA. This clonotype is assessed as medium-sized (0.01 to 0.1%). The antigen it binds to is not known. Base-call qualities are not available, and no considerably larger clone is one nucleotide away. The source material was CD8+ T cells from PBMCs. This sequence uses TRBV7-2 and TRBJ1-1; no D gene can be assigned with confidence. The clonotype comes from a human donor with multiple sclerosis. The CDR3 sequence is CASSLHLNTEAFF. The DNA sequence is TGTGCCAGCAGCTTACACCTTAACACTGAAGCTTTCTTT.